What follows are 23 T cell receptor beta chains derived from one specimen sequenced in a study of blood T cell repertoires in COVID-19. Generated by immunoSEQ multiplex PCR, the TCRdb table keeps only in-frame clones and is missing some. The profile shows around 200,000 clones, roughly 84% of them singletons. Sequenced input: peripheral blood. The source is a woman older than 75 with acute or convalescent COVID-19.

This clone showed up many times. V is TRBV11-3 and J is TRBJ2-3; 9 bases agree with TRBD2. This CDR3 is 17 amino acids long. The germline V gene encodes CDR1 SGHNT and CDR2 YENEEA. Losses at the gene ends were 1 base for V and 4 bases for J; bases not matched to a gene: 9. The CDR3 loop reads CASSLAFQRGEADTQYF. The CDR3 bases are TGTGCCAGCAGCTTAGCCTTCCAGCGGGGGGAGGCAGATACGCAGTATTTT.

The V and J genes are TRBV7-6 and TRBJ1-6, with D hard to call. This CDR3 has 15 residues. The germline V gene has CDR1 SGHVS and CDR2 FNYEAQ. Trimming stripped 2 bases from V and 3 bases from J, with 8 bases between. The CDR3 sequence is CASSLIDNYNSPLHF. The CDR3 DNA follows: TGTGCCAGCAGCTTAATAGACAACTATAATTCACCCCTCCACTTT. Supplemented by reference TRBV7-6 and TRBJ1-6, the full variable domain reads GAGVSQSPRYKVTKRGQDVALRCDPISGHVSLYWYRQALGQGPEFLTYFNYEAQQDKSGLPNDRFSAERPEGSISTLTIQRTEQRDSAMYRCASSLIDNYNSPLHFGNGTRLTVT.

This clone appeared a single time. The chain joins TRBV25-1 to TRBJ2-5; D unresolved. Germline CDR1 reads MGHDK; CDR2 reads SYGVNS. V lost 4 bases and J 5 bases, leaving 5 bases between the germline ends. The CDR3 spans 11 residues. For the CDR3, the DNA is TGTGCCAGCAGTGCCTCGGAGACCCAGTACTTC. Translating it yields CASSASETQYF.

Notes on this clone: The junction and the germline gene differ at one end; a read error may be behind it. The genes are TRBV7-2 and TRBJ2-7; TRBD2 matches at 11 bases. The CDR3 contains 16 residues. From germline, CDR1 is SGHTA and CDR2 FQGNSA. The CDR3 protein is CASSLAGTSGSYEQYF. The CDR3 DNA follows: TGTGCCAGCAGCCTAGCTGGGACTAGCGGTTCCTACGAGCAGTACTTC.

The rearrangement joins TRBV7-2 to TRBJ1-3, with 8 bases fitting TRBD1. This CDR3 is built from 15 residues. The V and J ends lost 5 bases and 8 bases, in that order; junction bases with no gene match: 11. Germline values: CDR1 SGHTA, CDR2 FQGNSA. The CDR3 DNA is TGTGCCAGCAGCCCCCGGCAGGGGGCGCGGTACACCATATATTTT. It specifies CASSPRQGARYTIYF.

The chain joins TRBV24-1 to TRBJ1-5; TRBD1 aligns across 7 bases. V gave up 2 bases and J gave up 4 bases; unmatched junction bases: 4. Germline CDR1 KGHDR, CDR2 SFDVKD. The CDR3 is 15 residues long. The CDR3 DNA reads TGTGCCACCAGTGATTCCCAGGGGGGAAATCAGCCCCAGCATTTT. Its translation is CATSDSQGGNQPQHF.

The chain has TRBV19 and TRBJ2-5; D perhaps matches TRBD1 (6 bases). V was trimmed by 6 bases and J by 5 bases, leaving 16 bases between them. The CDR3 is 14 residues long. Germline values: CDR1 LNHDA, CDR2 SQIVND (reference sequence). This chain's CDR3 is CASSLGGIGETQYF. The CDR3 DNA reads TGTGCCAGTAGCTTAGGGGGAATTGGGGAGACCCAGTACTTC.

The chain recombines TRBV9 with TRBJ2-1; TRBD2 matches 12 bases. V lost 3 bases to trimming and J lost 8 bases; unmatched junction nucleotides: 12. Germline V gene lookup returns CDR1 SGDLS and CDR2 YYNGEE. The CDR3 totals 17 residues. For the CDR3, the DNA is TGTGCCAGCAGCGCAACCCCTCGACTAGCGGGAGAGGATGAGCAGTTCTTC. Translation gives CASSATPRLAGEDEQFF. Full variable domain (outside the CDR3, taken from reference TRBV9 and TRBJ2-1): DSGVTQTPKHLITATGQRVTLRCSPRSGDLSVYWYQQSLDQGLQFLIQYYNGEERAKGNILERFSAQQFPDLHSELNLSSLELGDSALYFCASSATPRLAGEDEQFFGPGTRLTVL.

The chain carries TRBV12-5 and TRBJ2-4, with 7 bases aligning to TRBD1. Germline V CDR1 and CDR2: LGHNT, FRNRAP. The CDR3 loop spans 13 amino acids. V was pared by 4 bases and J by 5 bases, with 2 bases of the junction left unmatched. In DNA, the CDR3 is TGTGCTAGTGGTTCCGGGACAGAAAACATTCAGTACTTC. It yields the protein CASGSGTENIQYF.

This chain uses TRBV27 with TRBJ1-2; 10 bases map to TRBD1. With 6 bases clipped from V and 4 bases from J, the junction kept 8 bases outside the gene matches. This CDR3 has 15 amino acids. CDR1 and CDR2 from the germline V gene are MNHEY and SMNVEV (reference sequence). The CDR3 spells CASRARQGAGYGYTF. Here the CDR3 DNA reads TGTGCCAGCAGGGCCAGACAGGGGGCGGGCTATGGCTACACCTTC.

V is TRBV3-1 (or the pseudogene TRBV3-2) and J is TRBJ1-5; possibly TRBD1 for D (5 bases). CDR3 length equals 15 residues. V was pared by 2 bases and J by 4 bases, with 12 bases between. The V gene's germline CDR1 is LGHDT and CDR2 YNNKEL (reference sequence). CDR3 in DNA: TGTGCCAGCAGCCAAAAGACAGTACCGAATCAGCCCCAGCATTTT. It is translated as CASSQKTVPNQPQHF.

The table lists this clone with a few counts. The gene calls are TRBV7-9 and TRBJ1-1; possibly TRBD1 for D (5 bases). CDR3 size: 14 residues. V dropped 2 bases and J dropped 4 bases, with 11 bases sitting between them. CDR1 is SEHNR and CDR2 is FQNEAQ in the germline V gene (reference sequence). This CDR3 is CASSLRDSLTEAFF. In nucleotides, the CDR3 is TGTGCCAGCAGCTTACGAGACAGCCTCACTGAAGCTTTCTTT.

This clone appeared once. The chain is built from TRBV2 and TRBJ2-5; the D is unclear. This CDR3 spans 11 amino acids. The V gene lost 6 bases and the J gene lost 5 bases, with 7 bases spanning the gap. Per the germline V gene, CDR1 is SNHLY and CDR2 is FYNNEI. In DNA form, the CDR3 reads TGTGCCAGCAGCCTCGTGGAGACCCAGTACTTC. Amino acid sequence: CASSLVETQYF.

The V call is TRBV11-2, the J call TRBJ1-6; TRBD1 aligns across 9 bases. CDR3 length equals 18 residues. CDR1 and CDR2 from the germline V gene are SGHAT and FQNNGV. The J segment lost 10 bases and the V segment lost 5 bases, leaving 18 bases of the junction unmatched. CDR3 in DNA: TGTGCCAGCAGCCGTGTCCCGGGACAGGGTAGGGGATACTCACCCCTCCACTTT. It codes for CASSRVPGQGRGYSPLHF. Combining the CDR3 with reference TRBV11-2 and TRBJ1-6 gives the whole variable domain EAGVAQSPRYKIIEKRQSVAFWCNPISGHATLYWYQQILGQGPKLLIQFQNNGVVDDSQLPKDRFSAERLKGVDSTLKIQPAKLEDSAVYLCASSRVPGQGRGYSPLHFGNGTRLTVT.

J is TRBJ1-5 and V is TRBV12-3 or TRBV12-4, with D unclear. V was trimmed by 5 bases and J by 3 bases, leaving 5 bases between them. The CDR3 has 12 residues. The CDR3 nucleotides read TGTGCCAGCAGTCCGGTCAATCAGCCCCAGCATTTT. Translating gives CASSPVNQPQHF.

The gene calls are TRBV7-2 and TRBJ2-1, with 7 positions matching TRBD2. V shed 1 base, J shed 5 bases, and the junction held 11 bases outside the gene matches. The CDR3 spans 17 residues. Germline lookup yields CDR1 SGHTA and CDR2 FQGNSA. CDR3 residues: CASSLVFGQGGHNEQFF. The CDR3 DNA follows: TGTGCCAGCAGCTTAGTCTTCGGGCAGGGAGGGCACAATGAGCAGTTCTTC. Full variable domain (remainder filled in from reference TRBV7-2 and TRBJ2-1): GAGVSQSPSNKVTEKGKDVELRCDPISGHTALYWYRQSLGQGLEFLIYFQGNSAPDKSGLPSDRFSAERTGGSVSTLTIQRTQQEDSAVYLCASSLVFGQGGHNEQFFGPGTRLTVL.

As regards this clone: A read error may produce the germline difference seen at one junction end. The sample carries other DNA sequences with the same CDR3. The chain employs TRBV5-4 and TRBJ2-1, with TRBD2 identical over 8 bases. The CDR3 totals 17 residues. Per germline, CDR1 SGHNT and CDR2 YYREEE (reference sequence). Written as DNA, the CDR3 is TGTGCCAGCAGCTCCGGGAAAAGCGGGAGAGGGGTGAATGAACAGTTCTTC. This encodes CASSSGKSGRGVNEQFF.

The rearrangement uses TRBV5-6 and TRBJ1-2; D unresolved. Germline V lookup: CDR1 SGHDT, CDR2 YYEEEE. This CDR3 comprises 13 residues. With 2 bases removed from V and 8 bases from J, the gap between germline ends came to 13 bases. CDR3: CASSLQRAGGYTF. As DNA, the CDR3 is TGTGCCAGCAGCTTACAGAGAGCGGGAGGCTACACCTTC. Variable domain in full (rest from reference TRBV5-6 and TRBJ1-2): DAGVTQSPTHLIKTRGQQVTLRCSPKSGHDTVSWYQQALGQGPQFIFQYYEEEERQRGNFPDRFSGHQFPNYSSELNVNALLLGDSALYLCASSLQRAGGYTFGSGTRLTVV.

The chain has TRBV9 and TRBJ1-3, with D unclear. Trimming removed 3 bases at V and 7 bases at J, with 11 bases between. The length of the CDR3 is 13 residues. CDR1 is SGDLS, CDR2 YYNGEE, per germline. CDR3 nucleotide sequence: TGTGCCAGCAGCGAGAGTTCTTGGAACACCATATATTTT. Its translation: CASSESSWNTIYF. Complete variable domain (other parts from reference TRBV9 and TRBJ1-3): DSGVTQTPKHLITATGQRVTLRCSPRSGDLSVYWYQQSLDQGLQFLIQYYNGEERAKGNILERFSAQQFPDLHSELNLSSLELGDSALYFCASSESSWNTIYFGEGSWLTVV.

The chain links TRBV9 to TRBJ1-1, with a possible D match to TRBD1 (5 bases). Germline values: CDR1 SGDLS, CDR2 YYNGEE. V was trimmed by 4 bases and J by 2 bases, leaving 9 bases between them. The CDR3 extends over 13 amino acids. CDR3 nucleotides: TGTGCCAGCAGCTCGGACACTAACACTGAAGCTTTCTTT. As protein: CASSSDTNTEAFF.

This clone appeared a single time. J is TRBJ1-4 and V is TRBV7-2; a possible D gene is TRBD1 (6 bases). The germline V gene has CDR1 SGHTA and CDR2 FQGNSA. CDR3 length: 14 amino acids. V lost 6 bases and J 5 bases, leaving 13 bases between the germline ends. The CDR3 is CASRVDRLNEKLFF. The DNA for the CDR3 is TGTGCCAGCAGAGTTGACAGGCTCAATGAAAAACTGTTTTTT.

V usage is TRBV11-2 and J usage is TRBJ1-1, with unresolved D. The length of the CDR3 is 13 residues. V lost 4 bases and J lost 11, with 17 bases in between. Germline CDR1 reads SGHAT; CDR2 reads FQNNGV. This chain's CDR3 is CASSSSRVFLAFF. The CDR3 coding sequence is TGTGCCAGCAGCTCCTCGAGGGTCTTTTTGGCTTTCTTT.

Notes on this clone: This CDR3 fails to terminate in the conserved phenylalanine or tryptophan, so it likely reflects a read error. The limits of the CDR3 on the DNA are not certain, so only TCRdb's listed CDR3 is given. The chain couples TRBV6-4 to TRBJ2-3; the table's D call, TRBD2, was not checked against the DNA. The germline CDR1 and CDR2 sequences are MRHNA and SNTAGT. The CDR3 spans 14 residues, counting both ends. CDR3 protein: CASSDSREAGATGT.